This TCR beta chain derives from a study of blood T cell repertoires in COVID-19. Whole-study context: Researchers got acute and convalescent COVID-19 samples from the United States, Italy and Spain. PBMCs, B-cell-depleted T cells, or T cells were the source of the cDNA or gDNA that made up the material.

Germline V gene lookup returns CDR1 SGHAT and CDR2 FQDESV (reference sequence). CDR3 length: 14 amino acids. Losses at the gene ends were 5 bases for V and 3 bases for J; bases not matched to a gene: 5. How the authors handled the data: It was from reference gene primer amplification that nucleated cell counts were estimated. Sequencing was performed with immunoSEQ multiplex PCR; in TCRdb, only in-frame clones are kept and a portion is missing. From that table come the V and J calls and clone size; the DNA was used to work out D and trimming. The profile shows about 240,000 clones, 80% to 90% of them singletons.

V usage is TRBV11-1 and J usage is TRBJ1-1, with TRBD1 matching 8 bases. The sequenced sample consisted of peripheral blood. The receptor comes from a man aged 55 to 69 with acute or convalescent COVID-19. In nucleotides, the CDR3 is TGTGCCAGCAGCCACAGACAGGGGTACACTGAAGCTTTCTTT. Translating it yields CASSHRQGYTEAFF.